This T cell receptor (beta chain) was identified in a study of somatic mutations in cytotoxic T cells in rheumatoid arthritis. Generated by immunoSEQ multiplex PCR, the TCRdb table keeps only in-frame clones and is missing some. The data hold approximately 14,000 clones, with just over 90% observed a single time. The CDR3 consists of 14 residues. J gave up 2 bases and V 7 bases, and 2 bases lay outside the gene matches. Germline V gene lookup returns CDR1 SGHRS and CDR2 YFSETQ. The chain couples TRBV5-1 to TRBJ1-3, with 11 bases lining up with TRBD1. This TCR was sampled from a man in his 70s with rheumatoid arthritis. Material for sequencing was CD4+ T cells sorted from blood. Here the CDR3 DNA reads TGCGCCAGCGGACAGGGGGCAGCTGGAAACACCATATATTTT. Translated: CASGQGAAGNTIYF.